Listed here are 25 T cell receptor beta chains from one sample, sequenced in a study of T and B cells in COVID-19 patients. From blood, about 240-500 ng of genomic DNA served as TRB template. Multiplex PCR with BIOMED2 TRB-A/B primer pools amplified TRB rearrangements. TCRdb re-analysed the multiplex PCR reads in MiXCR, keeping a single row per CDR3 protein. The table has thousands of distinct CDR3 sequences, roughly 27% seen once. Input material: blood. The source of these receptors is a human donor with active COVID-19.

In its sample, this clonotype ranks as large (0.1 to 1%). This chain connects TRBV19 to TRBJ2-1; unclear D gene. This CDR3 is built from 13 residues. Trimming pared 3 bases from V and 6 bases from J, leaving 9 bases between. In germline, CDR1 is LNHDA, CDR2 SQIVND (reference sequence). The CDR3 DNA reads TGTGCCAGTAGTATCTCCCGAGCCAATGAGCAGTTCTTC. Encoded protein: CASSISRANEQFF.

The table lists this clonotype with a few counts. The genes are TRBV6-5 and TRBJ1-2; unclear D gene. Between the trimmed V and J ends, which lost 5 bases and 4 bases, there was a span of 14 bases. This CDR3 comprises 14 residues. Germline loops: CDR1 MNHEY, CDR2 SVGAGI. For the CDR3, the DNA is TGTGCCAGCAGTGAAGGGAGCGGAGTCTATGGCTACACCTTC. Translated, it gives CASSEGSGVYGYTF.

This clonotype has at least ten counts. The V and J genes are TRBV6-5 and TRBJ2-5; D unclear. CDR1 is MNHEY and CDR2 is SVGAGI in the germline V gene. The V gene lost 7 bases and the J gene lost 5 bases, with 8 bases spanning the gap. This CDR3 comprises 11 residues. CDR3 residues: CASTGRETQYF. The CDR3 coding sequence is TGTGCCAGCACTGGCAGGGAGACCCAGTACTTC.

The CDR3 nucleotides read TGTGCCAGCAGCTTCAAAACCGGGACAGGGAGCACAGATACGCAGTATTTT. Protein: CASSFKTGTGSTDTQYF. The chain links TRBV7-9 to TRBJ2-3; 9 nucleotides match TRBD1. V dropped 3 bases and J dropped 0; count of bases not matched to a gene: 7. The CDR3 length is 17 residues. CDR1 SEHNR and CDR2 FQNEAQ come from the germline V gene (reference sequence).

A word on this clonotype: The junction departs from the called germline gene at one end, perhaps through a read error. The chain uses TRBV7-6 and TRBJ2-7, with 7 positions matching TRBD2. The CDR3 has 15 amino acids. In germline, CDR1 is SGHVS, CDR2 FNYEAQ. The chain's CDR3 is CACSLSGASSYEQYF. The CDR3 nucleotides are TGTGCCTGCAGCTTGAGCGGGGCGAGCTCCTACGAGCAGTACTTC.

The sample holds a few counts of this clonotype. This sequence joins TRBV11-1 and TRBJ1-2; D might be TRBD1 (6 bases). V lost 5 bases, J lost 7 bases, and 14 bases lay in between. CDR1 is SGHAT and CDR2 is FQDESV in the germline V gene (reference sequence). The CDR3 has 13 amino acids. As DNA, the CDR3 is TGTGCCAGCAGCCCTCGGGGGCGCAGTGGCTACACCTTC. Protein product: CASSPRGRSGYTF.

This clonotype was detected only a few times. The J gene is TRBJ1-1, the V gene TRBV12-3 or TRBV12-4, with D unresolved. V was clipped by 5 bases and J by 7 bases, with 11 bases between them. CDR3 size: 12 residues. The CDR3 reads CASSLLSVEAFF. The CDR3 nucleotides are TGTGCCAGCAGTCTGTTAAGCGTTGAAGCTTTCTTT.

In its sample, this clonotype is medium-sized. CDR3 residues: CASSLSTGPYEQYF. The CDR3 nucleotides read TGTGCCAGCAGTTTATCGACAGGCCCCTACGAGCAGTACTTC. The rearrangement joins TRBV27 to TRBJ2-7; a possible D gene is TRBD1 (6 bases). The V gene's germline CDR1 is MNHEY and CDR2 SMNVEV (reference sequence). The CDR3 sequence is 14 residues long. V gave up 0 bases and J gave up 2 bases, with 8 bases separating them.

This sequence joins TRBV25-1 and TRBJ2-1; 12 bases are shared with TRBD2. Per the germline V gene, CDR1 is MGHDK and CDR2 is SYGVNS. The V segment lost 3 bases and the J segment 7 bases; nucleotides outside the gene matches: 13. The CDR3 length is 18 residues. CDR3 residues: CASSDFASGRALGNEQFF. CDR3 in DNA: TGTGCCAGCAGTGATTTTGCTAGCGGGAGGGCCTTAGGGAATGAGCAGTTCTTC.

This clonotype ranks as medium-sized. The chain carries TRBV6-5 and TRBJ2-7; D unresolved. The CDR3 spans 15 residues. Trimming stripped 5 bases from V and 2 bases from J, with 16 bases between. Germline CDR1 MNHEY, CDR2 SVGAGI. The CDR3 protein is CASSPLPSQTYEQYF. CDR3 DNA sequence: TGTGCCAGCAGTCCCCTTCCCAGCCAGACCTACGAGCAGTACTTC.

This clonotype is labeled as medium-sized. The rearrangement links TRBV19 to TRBJ2-5; D may correspond to TRBD1 or TRBD2 (6 bases each). V was pared by 3 bases and J by 5 bases, with 13 bases between. The CDR3 spans 14 residues. Germline V CDR1 and CDR2: LNHDA, SQIVND (reference sequence). The CDR3 DNA sequence: TGTGCCAGTAGTATGTGGGGGGCTGGGGAGACCCAGTACTTC. Residues: CASSMWGAGETQYF.

In this sample, this clonotype is medium-sized. The V gene is TRBV6-4, the J gene TRBJ2-2, with D perhaps TRBD1 (6 bases). The CDR3 covers 15 residues. Trimming removed 0 bases from V and 2 bases from J, with 7 bases in between. Germline V gene lookup returns CDR1 MRHNA and CDR2 SNTAGT. CDR3 protein: CASSDSGTNTGELFF. DNA for the CDR3: TGTGCCAGCAGTGACTCCGGGACAAACACCGGGGAGCTGTTTTTT.

This clonotype was observed a handful of times. The chain is built from TRBV27 and TRBJ2-3, with TRBD1 matching 8 bases. The CDR3 extends over 14 amino acids. CDR1 and CDR2 (germline): MNHEY, SMNVEV (reference sequence). Trimming removed 4 bases from V and 5 bases from J; junction bases left unmatched: 5. CDR3 loop: CASSSWTGLDTQYF. The CDR3 DNA sequence: TGTGCCAGCAGTTCCTGGACAGGGTTAGATACGCAGTATTTT.

The table lists this clonotype with a few counts. V is TRBV6-5 and J is TRBJ2-5, with 9 bases matching TRBD1. The germline V gene has CDR1 MNHEY and CDR2 SVGAGI. The CDR3 sequence is 15 residues long. The V segment lost 8 bases and the J segment 5 bases; nucleotides outside the gene matches: 12. CDR3 sequence (DNA): TGTGCCAGCGAGCGTCAGACAGGGGGTGGCGAGACCCAGTACTTC. It specifies CASERQTGGGETQYF.

This clonotype has just a few counts. The V gene is TRBV5-4, the J gene TRBJ2-2, with D perhaps matching TRBD2 (5 bases). The CDR3 spans 16 residues. V was pared by 3 bases and J by 5 bases, with 17 bases between. Germline values: CDR1 SGHNT, CDR2 YYREEE (reference sequence). This chain's CDR3 is CASSWNRGRVTGELFF. The DNA of the CDR3 is TGTGCCAGCAGCTGGAATCGGGGTCGGGTAACCGGGGAGCTGTTTTTT. The variable domain in full, completed from reference TRBV5-4 and TRBJ2-2, reads ETGVTQSPTHLIKTRGQQVTLRCSSQSGHNTVSWYQQALGQGPQFIFQYYREEENGRGNFPPRFSGLQFPNYSSELNVNALELDDSALYLCASSWNRGRVTGELFFGEGSRLTVL.

The CDR3 DNA is TGTGCCAGCAGTTACTCTAGCGGGGGGGCAGGGGGCCCCGGGGAGCTGTTTTTT. As protein: CASSYSSGGAGGPGELFF. The J gene is TRBJ2-2, the V gene TRBV6-5; 11 bases are shared with TRBD2. Germline V lookup: CDR1 MNHEY, CDR2 SVGAGI. The trim removed 0 bases at V and 6 bases at J, leaving 9 bases unmatched. This CDR3 has 18 amino acids.

By sample share, this clonotype is medium-sized. V gene TRBV6-5 combines with J gene TRBJ2-5; D not certain. Germline CDR1 is MNHEY and CDR2 is SVGAGI. The V gene lost 5 bases and the J gene lost 5 bases, with 12 bases spanning the gap. The CDR3 covers 13 residues. The CDR3 spells CASSRALWETQYF. The CDR3 region has the DNA TGTGCCAGCAGTCGGGCCCTTTGGGAGACCCAGTACTTC.

This clonotype is medium-sized by share. The chain has TRBV19 and TRBJ1-5; possibly TRBD1 for D (5 bases). Germline values: CDR1 LNHDA, CDR2 SQIVND (reference sequence). The CDR3 covers 14 residues. V dropped 3 bases and J dropped 6 bases, with 12 bases sitting between them. The CDR3 DNA is TGTGCCAGTAGTATCCCCGGGGGAATTCAGCCCCAGCATTTT. Translating it yields CASSIPGGIQPQHF.

A few counts support this clonotype. CDR3 region: CAITGQGTYEQYF. DNA for the CDR3: TGTGCCATCACGGGACAGGGCACCTACGAGCAGTACTTC. The chain links TRBV10-3 to TRBJ2-7; 9 positions match TRBD1. CDR3 length: 13 residues. In germline, CDR1 is ENHRY, CDR2 SYGVKD. J gave up 2 bases and V 7 bases, and 3 bases lay outside the gene matches.

By proportion, this clonotype is medium-sized. This rearrangement joins TRBV11-1 to TRBJ2-2, with TRBD1 as a possible D gene (5 bases). Germline V gene sequence: CDR1 SGHAT, CDR2 FQDESV (reference sequence). Trimming stripped 3 bases from V and 6 bases from J, with 8 bases between. The CDR3 is 13 residues long. CDR3 region: CASSLGRAGELFF. In DNA, the CDR3 is TGTGCCAGCAGCTTGGGCAGGGCCGGGGAGCTGTTTTTT.

The chain links TRBV19 to TRBJ2-7; 11 bases are shared with TRBD1. V was clipped by 6 bases and J by 5 bases; unmatched bases: 6. Germline V gene lookup returns CDR1 LNHDA and CDR2 SQIVND (reference sequence). This CDR3 has 14 residues. Written as DNA, the CDR3 is TGTGCCAGTAGGCCGGGACAGGGGGTCGACGAGCAGTACTTC. Residues: CASRPGQGVDEQYF.

This clonotype has only a few counts. The chain combines TRBV19 with TRBJ1-4, with 11 bases matching TRBD1. Germline lookup yields CDR1 LNHDA and CDR2 SQIVND (reference sequence). V shed 10 bases and J 3 bases; nucleotides not matched to a gene: 10. The CDR3 is made up of 16 amino acids. CDR3 sequence (DNA): TGTGCCACTCGGACAGGGGGCGTTCAGTCTAATGAAAAACTGTTTTTT. Protein sequence: CATRTGGVQSNEKLFF.

By frequency in the sample, this clonotype is medium-sized (0.01 to 0.1%). The genes are TRBV27 and TRBJ1-2; 9 bases are a match to TRBD1. This CDR3 comprises 15 residues. The germline gives CDR1 MNHEY, CDR2 SMNVEV (reference sequence). V lost 4 bases to trimming and J lost 2 bases; unmatched junction nucleotides: 5. The CDR3 region is CASSSRTGANYGYTF. The CDR3 nucleotides are TGTGCCAGCAGTTCTCGGACAGGGGCAAACTATGGCTACACCTTC.

The chain carries TRBV6-2 or TRBV6-3 and TRBJ2-7; no clear D. This CDR3 spans 15 amino acids. Germline V gene data show CDR1 as MNHEY and CDR2 as SVGEGT. V gave up 4 bases and J gave up 2 bases, with 15 bases separating them. CDR3 nucleotide sequence: TGTGCCAGCAGTTCCCCCGAGGCTGGCGCCTACGAGCAGTACTTC. Amino acid sequence: CASSSPEAGAYEQYF.

This chain uses TRBV12-3 or TRBV12-4 with TRBJ1-6; D ambiguous. Trimming stripped 5 bases from V and 9 bases from J, with 14 bases between. CDR3 length: 14 amino acids. The CDR3: CASSVTSGFSPLHF. CDR3 nucleotide sequence: TGTGCCAGCAGTGTTACCTCGGGATTTTCACCCCTCCACTTT.